This T cell receptor (beta chain) originates from a study of T-cell memory formation after mild COVID-19. Study details: TCR clusters were largely donor specific.

TCRdb processed the 5' RACE reads anew with MiXCR; each CDR3 protein has one entry. Here the sample spans about 390,000 distinct CDR3 sequences, approximately 15% being singletons. Comments on this clonotype: Its antigen is not identified.

Study results and limitations: For contracting clones, CD4+ ones sat mainly in CM and EM, CD8+ in EMRA. Some clones that responded turned up in pre-infection memory, which suggests that cross-reactive memory joined in.

From germline, CDR1 is SGDLS and CDR2 YYNGEE. The CDR3 totals 13 residues. V was trimmed by 1 base and J by 3 bases, leaving 7 bases between them. The sequence was obtained from a man aged 18 to 35 who had mild COVID-19 (a few samples of this study predate the infection). Cell type and time point are not known. The rearrangement joins TRBV9 to TRBJ2-5; TRBD2 might be the D (5 bases). Input material: PBMCs or a T cell subset sorted from them (not recorded which). CDR3 residues: CASSVHGEETQYF. CDR3 bases: TGTGCCAGCAGCGTACACGGGGAAGAGACCCAGTACTTC. Looking up the rest from reference TRBV9 and TRBJ2-5 gives the full variable domain: DSGVTQTPKHLITATGQRVTLRCSPRSGDLSVYWYQQSLDQGLQFLIQYYNGEERAKGNILERFSAQQFPDLHSELNLSSLELGDSALYFCASSVHGEETQYFGPGTRLLVL.